This T cell receptor (beta chain) was captured in a study of OX40 agonist ivuxolimab in advanced cancers. Libraries were prepared by immunoSEQ multiplex PCR; TCRdb keeps only in-frame clonotypes and omits some of them. The data show roughly 48,000 clones, with roughly 80% seen just once and 1.1% held by the top ten. Drawing of blood for sampling happened at baseline, at cycle 4 day 1, and at cycle 7 day 1. The specimen comprised CD4+ or CD8+ T cells sorted from blood, sampled in a trial of the OX40 agonist ivuxolimab. This clonotype originated in an adult with an advanced solid tumor such as melanoma, head and neck, liver or kidney cancer.

The CDR3 sequence is CASRQTYEQYF. The CDR3 bases are TGTGCCAGCAGACAGACCTACGAGCAGTACTTC. J is TRBJ2-7 and V is TRBV25-1; D remains unclear. Per germline, CDR1 MGHDK and CDR2 SYGVNS. V gave up 6 bases and J gave up 2 bases, with 5 bases separating them. The CDR3 is 11 residues long.